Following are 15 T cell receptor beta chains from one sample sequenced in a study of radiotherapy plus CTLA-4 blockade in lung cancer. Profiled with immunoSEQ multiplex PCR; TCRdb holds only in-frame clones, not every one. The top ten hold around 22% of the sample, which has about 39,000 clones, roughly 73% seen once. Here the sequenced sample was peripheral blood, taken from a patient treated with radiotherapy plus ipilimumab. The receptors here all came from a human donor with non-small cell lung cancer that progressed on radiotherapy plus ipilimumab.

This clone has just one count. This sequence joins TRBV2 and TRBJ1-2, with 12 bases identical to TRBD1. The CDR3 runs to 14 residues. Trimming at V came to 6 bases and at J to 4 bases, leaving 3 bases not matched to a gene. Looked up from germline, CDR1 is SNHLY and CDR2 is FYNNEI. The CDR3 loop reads CASSAGQGAYGYTF. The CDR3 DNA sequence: TGTGCCAGCAGCGCGGGACAGGGGGCCTATGGCTACACCTTC.

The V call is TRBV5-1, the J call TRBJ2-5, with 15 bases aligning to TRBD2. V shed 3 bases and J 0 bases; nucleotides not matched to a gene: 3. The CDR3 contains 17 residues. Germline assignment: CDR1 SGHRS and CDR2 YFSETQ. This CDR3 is CASSSGLAGGYQETQYF. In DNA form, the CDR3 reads TGCGCCAGCAGCTCGGGACTAGCGGGGGGTTACCAAGAGACCCAGTACTTC.

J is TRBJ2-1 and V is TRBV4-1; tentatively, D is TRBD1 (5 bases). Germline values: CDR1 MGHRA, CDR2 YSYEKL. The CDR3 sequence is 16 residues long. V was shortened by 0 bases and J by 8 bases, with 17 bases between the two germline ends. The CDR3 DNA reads TGCGCCAGCAGCCAAGAGTGGGGCGTGGGGCGCGATGAGCAGTTCTTC. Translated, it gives CASSQEWGVGRDEQFF.

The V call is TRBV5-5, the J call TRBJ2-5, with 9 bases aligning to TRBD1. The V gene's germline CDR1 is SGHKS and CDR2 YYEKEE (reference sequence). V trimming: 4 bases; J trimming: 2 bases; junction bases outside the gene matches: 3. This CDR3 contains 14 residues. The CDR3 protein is CASSRDRVQETQYF. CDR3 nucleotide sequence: TGTGCCAGCAGCAGGGACAGGGTACAAGAGACCCAGTACTTC. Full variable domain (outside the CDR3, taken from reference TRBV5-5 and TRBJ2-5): DAGVTQSPTHLIKTRGQQVTLRCSPISGHKSVSWYQQVLGQGPQFIFQYYEKEERGRGNFPDRFSARQFPNYSSELNVNALLLGDSALYLCASSRDRVQETQYFGPGTRLLVL.

The CDR3 DNA is TGTGCCAGCAGTGAGGGACAGACGGGGGCAACTAATGAAAAACTGTTTTTT. This encodes CASSEGQTGATNEKLFF. This chain uses TRBV6-1 with TRBJ1-4, with TRBD1 matching over 7 bases. Trimming took 3 bases from V and 0 from J; bases not matched to a gene: 7. Germline V gene data show CDR1 as MNHNS and CDR2 as SASEGT. The CDR3 is 17 amino acids.

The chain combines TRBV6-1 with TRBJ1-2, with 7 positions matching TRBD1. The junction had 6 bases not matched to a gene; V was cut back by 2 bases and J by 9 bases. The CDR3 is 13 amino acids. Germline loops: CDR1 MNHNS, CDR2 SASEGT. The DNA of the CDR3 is TGTGCCAGCAGTGAATCCAGGGGGAGACGCTACACCTTC. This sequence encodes CASSESRGRRYTF.

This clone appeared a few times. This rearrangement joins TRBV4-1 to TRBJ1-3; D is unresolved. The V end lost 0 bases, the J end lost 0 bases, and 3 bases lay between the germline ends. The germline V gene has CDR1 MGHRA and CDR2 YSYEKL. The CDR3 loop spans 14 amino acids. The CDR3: CASSQDYSGNTIYF. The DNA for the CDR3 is TGCGCCAGCAGCCAAGATTACTCTGGAAACACCATATATTTT.

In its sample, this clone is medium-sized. The chain's CDR3 is CSVPQGQEQYF. CDR3 coding DNA: TGCAGCGTTCCACAGGGGCAGGAGCAGTACTTC. This rearrangement joins TRBV29-1 to TRBJ2-7; 7 positions agree with TRBD1. The trim removed 5 bases at V and 7 bases at J, leaving 5 bases unmatched. The germline gives CDR1 SQVTM, CDR2 ANQGSEA. The CDR3 spans 11 residues.

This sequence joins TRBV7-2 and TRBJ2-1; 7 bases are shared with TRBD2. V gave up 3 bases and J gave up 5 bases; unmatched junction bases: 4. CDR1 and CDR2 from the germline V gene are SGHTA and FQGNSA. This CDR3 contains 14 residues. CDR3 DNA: TGTGCCAGCAGCTTCGGGACTACGAACAATGAGCAGTTCTTC. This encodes CASSFGTTNNEQFF.

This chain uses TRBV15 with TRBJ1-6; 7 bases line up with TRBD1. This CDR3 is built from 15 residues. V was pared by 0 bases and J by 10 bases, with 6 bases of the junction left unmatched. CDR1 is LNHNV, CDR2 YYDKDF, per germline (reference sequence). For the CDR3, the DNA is TGTGCCACCAGCAGAGATAGGGGGCGGGTGTCACCCCTCCACTTT. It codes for CATSRDRGRVSPLHF.

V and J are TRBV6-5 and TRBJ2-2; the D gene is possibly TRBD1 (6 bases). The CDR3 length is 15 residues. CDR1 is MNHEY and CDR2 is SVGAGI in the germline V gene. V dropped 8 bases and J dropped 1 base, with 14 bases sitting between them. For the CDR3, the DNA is TGTGCCAGCGCAGGGGAGCCCCGGAACACCGGGGAGCTGTTTTTT. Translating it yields CASAGEPRNTGELFF.

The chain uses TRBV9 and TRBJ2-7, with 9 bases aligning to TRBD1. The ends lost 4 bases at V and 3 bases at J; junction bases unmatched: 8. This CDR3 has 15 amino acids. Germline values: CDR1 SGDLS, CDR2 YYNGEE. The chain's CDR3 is CASSPRGQGGYEQYF. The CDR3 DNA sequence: TGTGCCAGCAGCCCTAGGGGACAGGGAGGCTACGAGCAGTACTTC.

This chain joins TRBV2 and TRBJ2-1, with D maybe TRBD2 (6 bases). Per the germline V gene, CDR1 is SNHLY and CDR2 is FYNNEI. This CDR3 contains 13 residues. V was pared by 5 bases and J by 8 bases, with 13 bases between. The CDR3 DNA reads TGTGCCAGCAGTCCCTGGGGGGAGGATGAGCAGTTCTTC. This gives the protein CASSPWGEDEQFF.

In nucleotides, the CDR3 is TGTGCCAGCAGTTACCACAGTCTCGGGGAGCTGTTTTTT. Amino acids: CASSYHSLGELFF. The chain has TRBV6-5 and TRBJ2-2; no firm D call. The ends were cut back, 2 bases at V and 7 bases at J, with 8 bases in the middle. This CDR3 spans 13 amino acids. Looked up from germline, CDR1 is MNHEY and CDR2 is SVGAGI.

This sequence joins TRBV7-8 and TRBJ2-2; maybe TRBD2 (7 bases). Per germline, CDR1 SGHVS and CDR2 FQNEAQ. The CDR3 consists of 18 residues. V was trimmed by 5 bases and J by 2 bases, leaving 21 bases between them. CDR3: CASSPQRLAGANTGELFF. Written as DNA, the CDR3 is TGTGCCAGCAGCCCCCAAAGGTTGGCGGGGGCTAACACCGGGGAGCTGTTTTTT.